Described below is a single TCR beta chain sequence and its context. The table lists this clone with a count of one. The antigen this receptor binds is unknown. Within one base of it there is no much larger clone, and no base qualities were kept. This specimen comes from a study of shared clonotypes between healthy human individuals (dated by TCRdb to 2020 to 2021). Turning to the overall study: The cohort included three men and a couple of women between 18 and 49 years of age. For each donor, CD4 naive and CD4 memory were each run on three plates, CD8 naive on two plates, and CD8 memory on one plate. To estimate repertoire size and how much clonotype sharing occurs between individuals, the study deeply sequenced the blood TCR repertoires of about five healthy adults. Different laboratories and diverse techniques were used to prepare libraries and sequence TCR repertoires, to increase sequencing depth and limit assay-specific biases. Each donor's leukapheresis produced roughly between roughly 0.9 and 8.9 billion PBMCs. What the work shows at the level of the full study, not this receptor alone: About 5% of naive CD4, 3.5% of naive CD8, roughly 2.4% of memory CD4, and around 0.4% of memory CD8 clonotypes were shared across several donors. Because the study included only a small number of donors, the genetic and exposure-history diversity represented was limited. Naive subsets generally had larger estimated clonotype richness than memory subsets. Even with the large sequencing depth, rarefaction of the sorted-subset datasets indicated that sequencing was incomplete. Pairwise subsampling indicated that sequencing depth was expected to affect the degree of clonotype sharing among donors. Sampling was restricted to blood, and TCR repertoires in tissue are likely to differ from TCR repertoires in blood. Compared with non-shared clonotypes, clonotypes shared by all four sorted-subset donors had higher generation probabilities.

From cysteine to phenylalanine, the CDR3 is 15 amino acids long. This entry keeps only the CDR3 DNA: 45 bases, framed from base 1. A distance of 16 bases separates the germline ends of V and J, which lose 3 bases and 4 bases respectively. CDR1 MDHEN and CDR2 SYDVKM were looked up in the germline V gene. Using the deep immunoSEQ assay, multiplex PCR amplified TCR CDR3 regions from genomic DNA. Extracted genomic DNA from each cell subset was spread evenly across all wells of several immunoSEQ 96-well plates, with each plate serving as a replicate. For sorted subsets, each replicate PCR was loaded with 200 ng genomic DNA, equivalent to 25,000 to 30,000 T cell genomes. Purified libraries were measured with a Qubit 3.0 fluorometer, size-checked on a Bioanalyzer 2100, and measured again with the KAPA Library Quantification kit. Every immunoSEQ 96-well plate was sequenced on a dedicated single-read 150-cycle Illumina NextSeq 550 flow cell. As for how the authors treated the data: Because only junctional sequences without quality scores were contained in the immunoSEQ output, filtering matching that applied to full-length reads could not be performed. Sequences were annotated with PyIR, a Python wrapper for IgBLAST v1.9, and V/J genes and CDR3 were assigned using IMGT germline references. Any read was removed if the V/J assignment was weak (E-value above 1e-6), the CDR3 was missing, or the read contained stop codons, out-of-frame junctions, or ambiguous translated residues. A V3J clonotype was defined by an identical inferred V gene, J gene, and CDR3 amino acid sequence. Percentage overlap between repertoires was calculated by dividing the number of shared unique clonotypes by the size of the smaller repertoire. RTK rarefaction, the Chao1 estimator, and Recon v2.1 estimates of unobserved clonotypes were used to assess repertoire richness. OLGA was used to compute generation probabilities for all TCRbeta clonotypes that the gDNA method yielded from a handful of donors. This immuneACCESS table, as held by TCRdb, lists in-frame sequences with V and J called but not all clones. Of the missing ones, under half trace to an unresolved V gene in checked studies; the others have no known cause. That table furnishes V, J and clone size, whereas the DNA furnished D and trimming. The sample table lists 1.6 million or so clones, around 97% of them with a count of one. Approximately 1% of the sample is taken by the ten largest.

The donors were healthy, HIV-negative adults who had no recently reported acute infections or vaccinations. Every donor was a Caucasian adult living in Nashville, Tennessee, USA. CD4+ T cells were enriched by magnetic negative selection; naive cells were then positively selected on CD45RA, and the negative fraction formed the memory subset. After blood collection by leukapheresis, PBMCs were isolated using Ficoll-Histopaque density gradient centrifugation and then cryopreserved in the vapor phase of liquid nitrogen. Purity and quantity of every magnetically sorted T cell population were checked by analytical flow cytometry. Genomic DNA was isolated from each sorted fraction and quantified by UV absorbance on a Nanodrop 2000c.

Material for sequencing was naive CD4+ T cells sorted from blood. Per the publication, the cell subset or site label means: CD45RA+ positively selected. The sequence joins TRBV28 to TRBJ2-7; a tentative D match to TRBD2 spans 7 bases. This clonotype was obtained from a man aged 25-45 years in good health. The nucleotide sequence is TGTGCCAGCAGTTTGGGGGCTAGCGGAGCGTACGAGCAGTACTTC. It specifies CASSLGASGAYEQYF.